This record concerns one T cell receptor beta chain sequence. Its cognate antigen is unknown. The entry originates in a study of OX40 agonist ivuxolimab in advanced cancers. In the study overall: Of the participants, roughly 40% had some prior anti-PD-1, anti-PD-L1 or anti-CTLA-4 therapy, which was allowed. One patient with hepatocellular carcinoma and two with cutaneous melanoma, three in all, had partial responses.

Whole-study results and caveats: Expanded clones were, on average, more numerous in CD8+ T cells than in CD4+. CD4+ and CD8+ blood T cells expanded clonally by week 6 at 0.1 to 3.0 mg/kg.

Germline values: CDR1 GTSNPN, CDR2 SVGIG (reference sequence). This CDR3 is built from 13 residues. The V segment lost 0 bases and the J segment 8 bases; nucleotides outside the gene matches: 0. The repertoire was sequenced with immunoSEQ multiplex PCR; TCRdb's copy has only in-frame clones and lacks some. Altogether more than 65,000 clones are present, 84% being singletons, with the ten largest covering more than 20%. The sequenced sample was CD4+ or CD8+ T cells sorted from blood, obtained in a trial of the OX40 agonist ivuxolimab. The receptor comes from an adult with an advanced solid tumor such as melanoma, head and neck, liver or kidney cancer. V is TRBV30 and J is TRBJ2-1; 11 nucleotides align to TRBD2. The CDR3 loop is CAWSVLAGDEQFF. The DNA for the CDR3 is TGTGCCTGGAGTGTACTAGCGGGAGATGAGCAGTTCTTC.